These T cell receptor beta chains were read from a single sample in a study of Graves' ophthalmopathy and Graves' hyperthyroidism. TCRdb reanalysed the multiplex PCR reads using MiXCR and keeps one entry per CDR3 protein. This table has over a million distinct CDR3 sequences, 35% to 40% appearing once. Material: peripheral blood or thyroid tissue (not recorded which). These receptors were collected from an adult man with Graves' hyperthyroidism. CDR3s include the opening cysteine and the closing phenylalanine or tryptophan. D genes are given only for firm matches. The size of a clone is reported for some rows only, either as once, few or many, or as a class for expanded clones.

v_gene	abundance	d_gene	j_gene	CDR3aa	CDR3nt
TRBV7-9	.	.	TRBJ1-5	CASSLGGQKRGYQPQHF	TGTGCCAGCAGCTTAGGGGGACAAAAGAGGGGCTACCAGCCCCAGCATTTT
TRBV29-1	.	.	TRBJ1-4	CSLEGDPSEKLFF	TGCAGCTTGGAGGGGGACCCCAGTGAAAAACTGTTTTTT
TRBV20-1	.	TRBD2	TRBJ2-5	CSAESGLAGGQEAQYF	TGCAGTGCCGAATCCGGGCTAGCGGGAGGGCAAGAGGCCCAGTACTTC
TRBV19	many	.	TRBJ1-2	CASSKHLQDGTNYGYTF	TGTGCCAGTAGTAAACACCTTCAGGACGGGACAAACTATGGCTACACCTTC
TRBV6-2/TRBV6-3	.	.	TRBJ1-1	CASSAEITVNTEAFF	TGTGCCAGCAGTGCGGAAATTACCGTGAACACTGAAGCTTTCTTT
TRBV20-1	many	TRBD1	TRBJ2-7	CSALPGTGGYEQYF	TGCAGTGCCCTTCCCGGGACAGGGGGGTACGAGCAGTACTTC
TRBV20-1	many	.	TRBJ1-1	CSARKTVPAFF	TGCAGTGCTAGAAAGACCGTCCCGGCTTTCTTT
TRBV2	.	TRBD1	TRBJ1-2	CASKLDREYGYTF	TGTGCCAGCAAGCTGGACAGGGAATACGGCTACACCTTC
TRBV4-1	few	.	TRBJ2-5	CASSQEGTHVGETQYF	TGCGCCAGCAGCCAAGAGGGGACTCACGTGGGTGAGACCCAGTACTTC
TRBV27	few	.	TRBJ2-5	CASSLTGGKQETQYF	TGTGCCAGCAGTTTAACGGGTGGAAAACAAGAGACCCAGTACTTC
TRBV7-7	many	TRBD2	TRBJ2-2	CASSFAGVNTGELFF	TGTGCCAGCAGCTTTGCGGGGGTAAACACCGGGGAGCTGTTTTTT
TRBV2	many	.	TRBJ1-6	CASSNQLNSPLHF	TGTGCCAGCAGTAACCAGCTTAATTCACCCCTCCACTTT
TRBV3-1	few	.	TRBJ2-7	CASSQGPQGGYEQYF	TGTGCCAGCAGCCAAGGCCCACAGGGCGGGTACGAGCAGTACTTC
TRBV11-2	.	.	TRBJ2-7	CASSPDGGYEQYF	TGTGCCAGCAGCCCCGATGGGGGCTACGAGCAGTACTTC
TRBV7-8	many	.	TRBJ2-7	CASSLSITYEQYF	TGTGCCAGCAGTTTGTCAATTACCTACGAGCAGTACTTC
TRBV2	many	TRBD1	TRBJ2-2	CASRWGQGDTGELFF	TGTGCCAGCAGATGGGGACAGGGCGACACCGGGGAGCTGTTTTTT
TRBV11-1	.	.	TRBJ1-4	CASSPWGADTNEKLFF	TGTGCCAGCAGCCCCTGGGGGGCGGATACTAATGAAAAACTGTTTTTT
TRBV12-3/TRBV12-4	few	TRBD1	TRBJ2-7	CASSLWAGGYEQYF	TGTGCCAGCAGTCTATGGGCAGGGGGCTACGAGCAGTACTTC
TRBV7-6	many	.	TRBJ2-2	CASTPLGNTGELFF	TGTGCCAGCACCCCGTTGGGGAACACCGGGGAGCTGTTTTTT
TRBV25-1	many	.	TRBJ2-2	CASRAVGELFF	TGTGCCAGCAGAGCGGTCGGGGAGCTGTTTTTT
TRBV4-1	few	.	TRBJ1-2	CASSQEGGPSLYGYTF	TGCGCCAGCAGCCAAGAGGGGGGACCGTCTCTCTATGGCTACACCTTC
TRBV6-5	many	.	TRBJ1-6	CASNLPPLGAYNSPLHF	TGTGCCAGCAACTTACCTCCCCTCGGCGCATATAATTCACCCCTCCACTTT
TRBV19	many	TRBD1	TRBJ2-6	CASSTKDRAMASGANVLTF	TGTGCCAGTAGTACGAAAGACAGGGCTATGGCGTCTGGGGCCAACGTCCTGACTTTC
TRBV12-3/TRBV12-4	few	.	TRBJ2-5	CASSLTSQGAAQYF	TGTGCCAGCAGTTTGACTAGTCAGGGTGCGGCCCAGTACTTC
TRBV2	.	TRBD2	TRBJ2-2	CASSTPGLAFRTGELFF	TGTGCCAGCAGCACTCCGGGACTAGCGTTTCGCACCGGGGAGCTGTTTTTT
TRBV4-1	few	.	TRBJ1-3	CASSLGGQTGNTIYF	TGCGCCAGCAGCCTAGGCGGACAGACTGGAAACACCATATATTTT
TRBV7-8	.	.	TRBJ1-6	CASFAGRHNSPLHF	TGTGCCAGTTTCGCGGGGAGGCATAATTCACCCCTCCACTTT
TRBV6-5	.	.	TRBJ1-6	CASSSTTGKNSPLHF	TGTGCCAGCTCTTCGACGACAGGAAAGAATTCACCCCTCCACTTT
TRBV2	many	TRBD1	TRBJ1-5	CASRVGQNFNQPQHF	TGTGCCAGCAGGGTGGGACAGAATTTCAATCAGCCCCAGCATTTT
TRBV5-1	.	.	TRBJ1-2	CASSVTLEGDHGYTF	TGTGCCAGCAGCGTGACCCTTGAGGGGGATCATGGCTACACCTTC
TRBV9	many	.	TRBJ1-4	CASSATDGNEKLFF	TGTGCCAGCAGTGCGACAGATGGTAATGAAAAACTGTTTTTT
TRBV20-1	once	.	TRBJ1-4	CSAATSGMSNEKLFF	TGCAGTGCCGCGACTAGCGGGATGTCTAATGAAAAACTGTTTTTT
TRBV12-3/TRBV12-4	few	.	TRBJ2-7	CASSLDTRFRQYF	TGTGCCAGCAGTTTAGACACACGGTTTCGGCAGTACTTC
TRBV4-1	few	TRBD1	TRBJ2-6	CASSHRQGGFSGANVLTF	TGCGCCAGCAGCCACAGACAGGGGGGGTTCTCGGGGGCCAACGTCCTGACTTTC
TRBV6-5	.	.	TRBJ1-4	CASSAYRGGNEKLFF	TGTGCCAGCAGCGCCTACCGGGGAGGGAATGAAAAACTGTTTTTT
TRBV28	.	TRBD1	TRBJ2-7	CASSIGTGPSYEQYF	TGTGCCAGCAGTATCGGGACAGGGCCATCCTACGAGCAGTACTTC
TRBV12-3/TRBV12-4	.	.	TRBJ1-4	CASSEWTGSEKLFF	TGTGCCAGCAGTGAATGGACGGGCAGTGAAAAACTGTTTTTT
TRBV10-2	.	TRBD1	TRBJ1-2	CASSEPDRGQGYTF	TGCGCCAGCAGTGAGCCGGACAGGGGGCAGGGCTACACCTTC
TRBV28	few	.	TRBJ1-5	CASSSDRDYSNQPQHF	TGTGCCAGCAGCTCAGACAGAGACTATAGCAATCAGCCCCAGCATTTT
TRBV7-2	once	TRBD1	TRBJ1-1	CASSRRDRGAFF	TGTGCCAGCAGCCGCAGGGACAGGGGAGCTTTCTTT
TRBV5-6	.	.	TRBJ1-1	CASTPLGGRNTEAFF	TGTGCCAGCACCCCCCTTGGGGGAAGGAACACTGAAGCTTTCTTT
TRBV20-1	.	.	TRBJ2-7	CSASGPGAFYYEQYF	TGCAGTGCTAGCGGGCCGGGGGCGTTTTACTACGAGCAGTACTTC
TRBV29-1	many	TRBD1	TRBJ1-2	CSVRTGQAANYGYTF	TGCAGCGTTAGGACAGGGCAGGCCGCTAACTATGGCTACACCTTC
TRBV7-2	many	TRBD1	TRBJ2-7	CASSLGGTGWEQYF	TGTGCCAGCAGCTTAGGCGGGACAGGATGGGAGCAGTACTTC
TRBV4-3	many	.	TRBJ2-5	CASSQGLRETQYF	TGCGCCAGCAGCCAAGGATTAAGGGAGACCCAGTACTTC
TRBV15	.	TRBD1	TRBJ1-2	CATSGDRGRGYTF	TGTGCCACCAGCGGAGACAGGGGGCGCGGGTACACCTTC
TRBV7-2	.	.	TRBJ1-4	CTSSPNEKLFF	TGTACCAGCAGCCCGAATGAAAAACTGTTTTTT
TRBV10-3	.	.	TRBJ1-2	CAISEVPGRARIGYTF	TGTGCCATCAGTGAGGTCCCGGGACGGGCCAGGATTGGCTACACCTTC
TRBV7-6	many	TRBD1	TRBJ1-4	CASSARDRGEKLFF	TGTGCCAGCAGCGCCCGGGACAGGGGCGAAAAACTGTTTTTT
TRBV20-1	.	TRBD2	TRBJ2-2	CSAIGLAGGTGELFF	TGCAGTGCTATCGGACTAGCGGGAGGGACCGGGGAGCTGTTTTTT
TRBV11-2	few	.	TRBJ2-6	CASSLWGRRASGANVLTF	TGTGCCAGCAGCTTATGGGGACGGAGGGCCTCAGGGGCCAACGTCCTGACTTTC
TRBV24-1	few	.	TRBJ1-1	CASSFSGARTEAFF	TGTGCCAGCAGTTTCTCCGGGGCAAGAACTGAAGCTTTCTTT
TRBV10-3	.	.	TRBJ2-7	CAIRGSGWAEQYF	TGTGCCATCAGGGGGTCGGGTTGGGCCGAGCAGTACTTC
TRBV4-1	.	.	TRBJ1-1	CASSPRPKTTYTEAFF	TGCGCCAGCAGCCCTCGACCCAAAACGACGTACACTGAAGCTTTCTTT
TRBV7-8	many	TRBD1	TRBJ1-1	CASSEQGSNTEAFF	TGTGCCAGCAGCGAACAGGGGTCGAACACTGAAGCTTTCTTT
TRBV7-9	many	.	TRBJ1-1	CASSLGQKNTEAFF	TGTGCCAGCAGCTTAGGACAGAAGAACACTGAAGCTTTCTTT
TRBV19	once	TRBD1	TRBJ1-5	CASSILRTGYGNQPQHF	TGTGCCAGTAGTATTTTAAGGACAGGGTATGGCAATCAGCCCCAGCATTTT
TRBV7-9	many	.	TRBJ1-2	CASSSASPSGYTF	TGTGCCAGCAGCTCAGCGTCTCCAAGCGGCTACACCTTC
TRBV6-4	many	.	TRBJ2-2	CASSEDEGFGELFF	TGTGCCAGCAGTGAGGACGAGGGGTTCGGGGAGCTGTTTTTT